These 21 T cell receptor beta chains share one sample of origin, sequenced in a study of cytomegalovirus exposure and HLA in healthy donors. PCR primers comprised 60 Vbeta and 13 Jbeta primers. Assay: immunoSEQ multiplex PCR; the TCRdb copy retains only in-frame clones and omits some. The sample has tens of thousands of clones, over 55% seen once. The sequencing input was PBMCs. Every receptor here comes from a boy under 18 in good health and CMV-seropositive.

This chain joins TRBV30 and TRBJ1-5; D not resolved. V was clipped by 4 bases and J by 7 bases, with 14 bases between them. Germline CDR1 reads GTSNPN; CDR2 reads SVGIG (reference sequence). The CDR3 has 13 residues. The CDR3 region has the DNA TGTGCCTGGAACAAGGAGTTAGGCCAGCCCCAGCATTTT. It yields the protein CAWNKELGQPQHF.

This clone was found a few times. The V call is TRBV7-3, the J call TRBJ2-1; possible D gene TRBD2, 6 bases. Per germline, CDR1 SGHTA and CDR2 FQGTGA. The CDR3 consists of 12 residues. Deletions cut 5 bases from V and 10 bases from J, with 12 bases between. The CDR3 loop reads CASSPSGEEQFF. In DNA form, the CDR3 reads TGTGCCAGCAGCCCCTCGGGGGAGGAGCAGTTCTTC.

The chain combines TRBV27 with TRBJ2-7; possible D gene TRBD1, 6 bases. The CDR3 totals 13 residues. Trimming removed 5 bases from V and 3 bases from J, with 11 bases in between. Per the germline V gene, CDR1 is MNHEY and CDR2 is SMNVEV (reference sequence). Written as DNA, the CDR3 is TGTGCCAGCAGTCATCGACAGGACTACGAGCAGTACTTC. It specifies CASSHRQDYEQYF.

This clone was detected only a few times. V usage is TRBV6-5 and J usage is TRBJ1-1; no firm D call. Germline assignment: CDR1 MNHEY and CDR2 SVGAGI. V was pared by 6 bases and J by 0 bases, with 11 bases between. This CDR3 contains 14 residues. The CDR3 spells CASSLLALNTEAFF. As DNA, the CDR3 is TGTGCCAGCAGCCTGCTGGCCTTGAACACTGAAGCTTTCTTT.

The chain couples TRBV10-1 to TRBJ1-3; D is undetermined. This CDR3 is 13 amino acids long. The ends were cut back, 3 bases at V and 0 bases at J, with 3 bases in the middle. Germline assignment: CDR1 WNHNN and CDR2 SYGVQD (reference sequence). The CDR3 sequence is CASSEYSGNTIYF. Written as DNA, the CDR3 is TGCGCCAGCAGTGAATACTCTGGAAACACCATATATTTT.

V and J are TRBV6-6 and TRBJ2-3; TRBD2 matches 10 bases. J was trimmed by 2 bases and V by 5 bases; bases with no gene match: 7. This CDR3 comprises 16 residues. The germline V gene encodes CDR1 MNHNY and CDR2 SVGAGI (reference sequence). The CDR3 DNA is TGTGCCAGCAGTACTTTAGCGGGGGGCATCACAGATACGCAGTATTTT. It translates to CASSTLAGGITDTQYF.

V gene TRBV5-1 combines with J gene TRBJ2-6, with 10 bases matching TRBD2. Trimming took 5 bases from V and 2 from J; bases not matched to a gene: 7. Looked up from germline, CDR1 is SGHRS and CDR2 is YFSETQ. The CDR3 totals 17 residues. The CDR3 loop is CASSSSGGVTGANVLTF. CDR3 coding DNA: TGCGCCAGCAGTTCCAGCGGGGGGGTTACTGGGGCCAACGTCCTGACTTTC.

This chain uses TRBV14 with TRBJ1-1, with 7 bases identical to TRBD1. V trimming: 6 bases; J trimming: 4 bases; junction bases outside the gene matches: 8. Per germline, CDR1 SGHDN and CDR2 FVKESK. The CDR3 totals 14 residues. The CDR3 reads CASSQTGLVTEAFF. CDR3 DNA: TGTGCCAGCAGTCAGACAGGGCTGGTCACTGAAGCTTTCTTT.

The V call is TRBV7-2, the J call TRBJ1-5, with D unclear. The CDR3 is 14 amino acids. V was shortened by 1 base and J by 4 bases, with 8 bases between the two germline ends. CDR1 and CDR2 (germline): SGHTA, FQGNSA. CDR3 in DNA: TGTGCCAGCAGCTTAGTCGGCGGAAATCAGCCCCAGCATTTT. Translation: CASSLVGGNQPQHF.

CDR3 protein: CASRMEVPDEQYF. The CDR3 DNA sequence: TGTGCCAGCAGAATGGAGGTACCCGACGAGCAGTACTTC. This rearrangement joins TRBV2 to TRBJ2-7, with D perhaps matching TRBD2 (5 bases). The CDR3 is made up of 13 amino acids. Trimming left V 6 bases short and J 5 bases short, with 14 bases between. The V gene's germline CDR1 is SNHLY and CDR2 FYNNEI.

J is TRBJ1-2 and V is TRBV6-5; D is uncertain. Germline loops: CDR1 MNHEY, CDR2 SVGAGI. V lost 6 bases to trimming and J lost 7 bases, with 15 bases between them. This CDR3 region has 13 residues. CDR3 loop: CASSPPFAGGYTF. CDR3 DNA: TGTGCCAGCAGCCCCCCTTTCGCGGGTGGCTACACCTTC.

The CDR3 nucleotides read TGTGCCTCCTTACTGGCTGGAGCCAGGGGCATGAACACTGAAGCTTTCTTT. Amino acid sequence: CASLLAGARGMNTEAFF. This chain links TRBV30 with TRBJ1-1; D is perhaps TRBD1 (6 bases). Looked up from germline, CDR1 is GTSNPN and CDR2 is SVGIG (reference sequence). V was trimmed by 7 bases and J by 0 bases, leaving 24 bases between them. The CDR3 length is 17 residues.

In this sample, this clone turned up once. This chain links TRBV7-3 with TRBJ2-1; TRBD2 agrees at 7 bases. Germline V lookup: CDR1 SGHTA, CDR2 FQGTGA. J was trimmed by 7 bases and V by 0 bases; bases with no gene match: 6. The CDR3 is 15 residues long. As DNA, the CDR3 is TGTGCCAGCAGCTTAACGGGGCTAGCGGATAATGAGCAGTTCTTC. Its translation is CASSLTGLADNEQFF.

The gene calls are TRBV2 and TRBJ1-1, with 9 bases lining up with TRBD1. Germline CDR1 and CDR2: SNHLY and FYNNEI. The CDR3 covers 14 residues. With 4 bases clipped from V and 9 bases from J, the junction kept 9 bases outside the gene matches. In nucleotides, the CDR3 is TGTGCCAGCAGTGCCCCCGGGACAGGGTTTAAAGCTTTCTTT. Protein: CASSAPGTGFKAFF.

This chain uses TRBV4-3 with TRBJ1-1, with TRBD1 matching 9 bases. Trimming cost V 5 bases and J 4 bases; bases outside gene matches: 5. Germline V CDR1 and CDR2: LGHNA, YSLEER. CDR3 length: 14 residues. The CDR3 DNA reads TGCGCCAGCAGCAATGGACAGGGGTCCACTGAAGCTTTCTTT. This encodes CASSNGQGSTEAFF.

The chain has TRBV11-2 and TRBJ2-5; D might be TRBD1 (6 bases). The CDR3 contains 15 residues. Trimming removed 5 bases from V and 4 bases from J, with 17 bases in between. Germline lookup yields CDR1 SGHAT and CDR2 FQNNGV. The CDR3 sequence is CASSGDGGHGETQYF. The CDR3 bases are TGTGCCAGCAGCGGGGATGGGGGCCATGGAGAGACCCAGTACTTC.

The rearrangement uses TRBV18 and TRBJ2-5; D unresolved. This CDR3 spans 13 amino acids. Germline-derived CDR1 and CDR2 are KGHSH and LQKENI. V lost 0 bases and J 2 bases, leaving 4 bases between the germline ends. In DNA form, the CDR3 reads TGTGCCAGCTCACCACCGTCTCAAGAGACCCAGTACTTC. Its translation: CASSPPSQETQYF.

This clone has more than one count but fewer than ten. The chain employs TRBV7-9 and TRBJ2-3, with a weak D call TRBD2 (6 bases). Germline loops: CDR1 SEHNR, CDR2 FQNEAQ (reference sequence). This CDR3 contains 16 residues. Trimming shortened V by 2 bases and J by 5 bases, and 17 bases separated the two germline ends. The CDR3 sequence: CASSLRRLDFRDTQYF. The CDR3 DNA follows: TGTGCCAGCAGCTTACGCAGACTAGACTTTAGAGATACGCAGTATTTT.

V and J are TRBV29-1 and TRBJ1-2; 9 bases align to TRBD1. The CDR3 has 12 residues. Germline V gene data show CDR1 as SQVTM and CDR2 as ANQGSEA. V was pared by 5 bases and J by 8 bases, with 6 bases of the junction left unmatched. CDR3 amino acids: CSVRRDRDGYTF. CDR3 coding DNA: TGCAGCGTTCGCCGGGACAGGGACGGCTACACCTTC.

The gene calls are TRBV27 and TRBJ2-1; D perhaps matches TRBD2 (6 bases). Trimming removed 5 bases from V and 9 bases from J, with 23 bases in between. This CDR3 is built from 16 residues. CDR1 is MNHEY, CDR2 SMNVEV, per germline (reference sequence). CDR3 in amino acids: CASSGIRSGGTSEQFF. The CDR3 nucleotides are TGTGCCAGCAGTGGAATTAGGTCCGGGGGTACTAGTGAGCAGTTCTTC.

The genes are TRBV4-1 and TRBJ2-7; D possibly corresponds to TRBD1 (5 bases). This CDR3 spans 14 amino acids. CDR1 and CDR2 from the germline V gene are MGHRA and YSYEKL. V was cut by 0 bases and J by 3 bases, with 9 bases left in between. CDR3 protein: CASSQDKGFYEQYF. The CDR3 region has the DNA TGCGCCAGCAGCCAAGACAAGGGGTTCTACGAGCAGTACTTC.